The 12 T cell receptor beta chains in this list originate from one sample, sequenced in a study of beta chain features in type 1 diabetes. Findings of the study overall: Among patients with Type 1 diabetes, TCRB CDR3s were moderately but significantly shorter in every one of the four CD4+ subsets.

These receptors lack a known antigen. Reverse transcription of all isolated RNA meant that expressed TCRB transcripts were sequenced. Data came from immunoSEQ multiplex PCR; TCRdb stores just in-frame clones and leaves some out. The sample has 550,000 to 850,000 clones, roughly 13% seen once; the top ten hold less than 0.025%. Sequenced sample: naive CD4+ T cells from blood. The receptors derive from a man aged 18 to 29 with type 1 diabetes.

This clone has just a few counts. The rearrangement links TRBV2 to TRBJ1-4; D might be TRBD1 (5 bases). CDR1 and CDR2 (germline): SNHLY, FYNNEI. This CDR3 is built from 15 residues. Trimming shortened V by 2 bases and J by 5 bases, and 12 bases separated the two germline ends. The CDR3 DNA reads TGTGCCAGCAGTGAAAGGGGACCCTTGAATGAAAAACTGTTTTTT. It encodes CASSERGPLNEKLFF.

The chain couples TRBV2 to TRBJ2-1, with TRBD2 matching over 8 bases. The V gene's germline CDR1 is SNHLY and CDR2 FYNNEI. There are 15 residues in the CDR3. V shed 7 bases, J shed 9 bases, and the junction held 14 bases outside the gene matches. As DNA, the CDR3 is TGTGCCAGCACCCTTGCGGCGGGGGGTATCGGTGAGCAGTTCTTC. Translating gives CASTLAAGGIGEQFF.

This chain connects TRBV7-9 to TRBJ1-1; the match to TRBD1 covers 9 bases. V lost 8 bases, J lost 7 bases, and 8 bases stayed unmatched. The CDR3 is made up of 13 amino acids. Germline lookup yields CDR1 SEHNR and CDR2 FQNEAQ (reference sequence). The CDR3 nucleotides read TGTGCCAGCCGGGGACAGGGAAATGGTGAAGCTTTCTTT. It specifies CASRGQGNGEAFF.

The gene calls are TRBV2 and TRBJ2-2, with 7 bases that match TRBD1. The germline V gene encodes CDR1 SNHLY and CDR2 FYNNEI. The V gene end was trimmed by 6 bases and the J gene end by 2 bases; junction bases not matched to a gene: 9. The CDR3 sequence is 16 residues long. Here the CDR3 reads CASSETGALNTGELFF. The CDR3 DNA is TGTGCCAGCAGCGAAACAGGGGCGTTAAACACCGGGGAGCTGTTTTTT. Drawing the rest from reference TRBV2 and TRBJ2-2, the complete variable domain is EPEVTQTPSHQVTQMGQEVILRCVPISNHLYFYWYRQILGQKVEFLVSFYNNEISEKSEIFDDQFSVERPDGSNFTLKIRSTKLEDSAMYFCASSETGALNTGELFFGEGSRLTVL.

This clone was seen more than once but under ten times. The chain is built from TRBV10-2 and TRBJ2-7; TRBD2 might be the D (5 bases). V was shortened by 6 bases and J by 0 bases, with 9 bases between the two germline ends. CDR1 WSHSY and CDR2 SAAADI come from the germline V gene. The CDR3 consists of 13 residues. Here the CDR3 reads CASRRAGSYEQYF. The CDR3 DNA is TGCGCCAGCAGGCGGGCGGGCTCCTACGAGCAGTACTTC.

Comment on this clone: The same CDR3 arises from other DNA sequences in this sample as well. The gene calls are TRBV30 and TRBJ1-5; no clear D gene. Germline CDR1 and CDR2: GTSNPN and SVGIG (reference sequence). Trimming pared 0 bases from V and 3 bases from J, leaving 9 bases between. CDR3 length equals 14 residues. The CDR3 coding sequence is TGTGCCTGGAGTGTCGGCAGTTCCAATCAGCCCCAGCATTTT. Translation gives CAWSVGSSNQPQHF.

The J gene is TRBJ1-1, the V gene TRBV5-6, with D possibly being TRBD1 (5 bases). Per germline, CDR1 SGHDT and CDR2 YYEEEE. V was trimmed by 0 bases and J by 0 bases, leaving 9 bases between them. The CDR3 sequence is 15 residues long. The CDR3 sequence: CASSLARQLNTEAFF. CDR3 DNA sequence: TGTGCCAGCAGCTTGGCAAGACAGCTGAACACTGAAGCTTTCTTT.

A few counts support this clone. The rearrangement joins TRBV28 to TRBJ1-6, with D hard to call. V dropped 3 bases and J dropped 13 bases, with 13 bases sitting between them. From germline, CDR1 is MDHEN and CDR2 SYDVKM. The CDR3 runs 13 residues. The CDR3 sequence is CASSFWGESPLHF. The CDR3 coding sequence is TGTGCCAGCAGTTTTTGGGGAGAAAGCCCCCTCCACTTT.

The chain recombines TRBV30 with TRBJ1-2; D remains ambiguous. In germline, CDR1 is GTSNPN, CDR2 SVGIG (reference sequence). Trimming stripped 4 bases from V and 0 bases from J, with 12 bases between. The CDR3 is made up of 14 amino acids. The CDR3 DNA sequence: TGTGCCTGGAACCAGGCAGCTCCTAACTATGGCTACACCTTC. Translating it yields CAWNQAAPNYGYTF.

This clone appeared a few times. The CDR3 bases are TGTGCCAGCAGTGCGCCCAATCAGCCCCAGCATTTT. This gives the protein CASSAPNQPQHF. The chain is built from TRBV28 and TRBJ1-5; D remains unclear. V was cut by 5 bases and J by 3 bases, with 5 bases left in between. CDR3 length equals 12 residues. Germline V gene lookup returns CDR1 MDHEN and CDR2 SYDVKM.

The J gene is TRBJ1-5, the V gene TRBV7-9, with D unresolved. Trimming stripped 8 bases from V and 5 bases from J, with 10 bases between. Germline CDR1 reads SEHNR; CDR2 reads FQNEAQ (reference sequence). The CDR3 spans 12 residues. CDR3 in DNA: TGTGCCAGCTCCATAGGCGATCAGCCCCAGCATTTT. Amino acids: CASSIGDQPQHF. Variable domain in full (rest from reference TRBV7-9 and TRBJ1-5): DTGVSQNPRHKITKRGQNVTFRCDPISEHNRLYWYRQTLGQGPEFLTYFQNEAQLEKSRLLSDRFSAERPKGSFSTLEIQRTEQGDSAMYLCASSIGDQPQHFGDGTRLSIL.

This chain uses TRBV5-4 with TRBJ1-1, with 7 nucleotides matching TRBD1. This CDR3 has 13 amino acids. V lost 4 bases, J lost 4 bases, and 4 bases stayed unmatched. Germline lookup yields CDR1 SGHNT and CDR2 YYREEE (reference sequence). As DNA, the CDR3 is TGTGCCAGCAGCGGGAACAGGGGCACTGAAGCTTTCTTT. Protein sequence: CASSGNRGTEAFF.